The rows below give T cell receptor beta chains drawn from one sample of a study of Graves' ophthalmopathy and Graves' hyperthyroidism. TCRdb re-analysed the multiplex PCR reads in MiXCR, keeping a single row per CDR3 protein. The top ten hold 11% of the sample, which has about 1.2 million distinct CDR3 sequences, about 36% seen once. Sequencing was carried out using peripheral blood or thyroid tissue (not recorded which). The source of these receptors is an adult man with Graves' hyperthyroidism. Both conserved end residues are part of each CDR3. Each record gives: D gene, J gene, clone size, V gene, CDR3 DNA, CDR3 protein. A D gene is named only where the DNA matches it firmly. Where a row states a size, it is once, few, many or the class of an expanded clone; other rows omit it.

TRBD1 | TRBJ1-4 | . | TRBV29-1 | TGCAGCGTTGACTCAGGGGGTAATTCAGGGCGGGGTAATGAAAAACTGTTTTTT | CSVDSGGNSGRGNEKLFF
TRBD1 | TRBJ1-2 | few | TRBV5-1 | TGCGCCAGCAGCCGGGACAGAAACGGCTACACCTTC | CASSRDRNGYTF
. | TRBJ1-3 | many | TRBV11-2 | TGTGCCAGCACAAACAGGGTTAATGGAAACACCATATATTTT | CASTNRVNGNTIYF
. | TRBJ1-6 | few | TRBV27 | TGTGCCAGCAGTTCAATGGAAAGTTCGCCTCTCCACTTT | CASSSMESSPLHF
TRBD1 | TRBJ1-2 | . | TRBV4-1 | TGCGCCAGCAGCCAACCTCAGGGGGACTATGGCTACACCTTC | CASSQPQGDYGYTF
. | TRBJ1-6 | few | TRBV20-1 | TGCAGTGCTAGAGATCTTGGGCATTCACCCCTCCACTTT | CSARDLGHSPLHF
. | TRBJ1-1 | many | TRBV19 | TGTGCCAGTAGTATGAAGCGGAACACTGAAGCTTTCTTT | CASSMKRNTEAFF
TRBD1 | TRBJ1-5 | many | TRBV5-1 | TGCGCCAGCAGCTTGGGGACAGGGGCCTTCAATCAGCCCCAGCATTTT | CASSLGTGAFNQPQHF
. | TRBJ1-5 | . | TRBV7-8 | TGTGCCAGCAGCCCCCTGGCCGGTTCGGGCAATCAGCCCCAGCATTTT | CASSPLAGSGNQPQHF
TRBD2 | TRBJ2-5 | . | TRBV11-3 | TGTGCCAGCAGCTTCCGGAGCGGGGGATTTCAAGAGACCCAGTACTTC | CASSFRSGGFQETQYF
TRBD1 | TRBJ1-1 | . | TRBV29-1 | TGCAGCGTTGTTGGGACAGGGGCCATGAACACTGAAGCTTTCTTT | CSVVGTGAMNTEAFF
TRBD1 | TRBJ2-5 | many | TRBV20-1 | TGCAGTGCTAGACAGGGGGTTCGGGAGACCCAGTACTTC | CSARQGVRETQYF
TRBD2 | TRBJ2-5 | many | TRBV7-6 | TGTGCCAGCAGCTTAGGGGGACTAGGAAAGACCCAGTACTTC | CASSLGGLGKTQYF
TRBD2 | TRBJ2-7 | few | TRBV12-3/TRBV12-4 | TGTGCCAGCGCGCCGGCTAGCGGGAGTTACGAGCAGTACTTC | CASAPASGSYEQYF
. | TRBJ1-5 | few | TRBV9 | TGTGCCAGCAGTTTATCCCCAGGCTATAGCAATCAGCCCCAGCATTTT | CASSLSPGYSNQPQHF
. | TRBJ2-6 | many | TRBV10-3 | TGTGCCACGTTAGGGGTGGCGGGGGCCAACGTCCTGACTTTC | CATLGVAGANVLTF
TRBD2 | TRBJ2-7 | few | TRBV19 | TGTGCCAGTAGTATAGGAGGTAGCGGGAGCTCCTACGAGCAGTACTTC | CASSIGGSGSSYEQYF
. | TRBJ2-5 | . | TRBV7-9 | TGTGCAAGAAGCTTAAGGGCGGGCACCTTGGAGACCCAGTACTTC | CARSLRAGTLETQYF
. | TRBJ2-6 | . | TRBV5-1 | TGCGCCAGCAGAGGGGTCAGCTCTGGGGCCAACGTCCTGACTTTC | CASRGVSSGANVLTF
. | TRBJ1-1 | . | TRBV9 | TGTGCCAGCAGTCTGGACACCATCACTGAAGCTTTCTTT | CASSLDTITEAFF
. | TRBJ1-2 | many | TRBV7-2 | TGTGCCAGCAGCTCGTACACCTCTTCCTATGGCTACACCTTC | CASSSYTSSYGYTF
. | TRBJ2-5 | . | TRBV11-2 | TGTGCCAGCAGCTTAGTTGTCAAACAAGAGACCCAGTACTTC | CASSLVVKQETQYF
TRBD1 | TRBJ1-2 | many | TRBV10-3 | TGTGCCATCAGTGGACGTGACATACCGGGACAGGGGTTTGGCTACACCTTC | CAISGRDIPGQGFGYTF
. | TRBJ1-2 | many | TRBV29-1 | TGCAGCGTTGAAATTGTAGGGGGATATGGCTACACCTTC | CSVEIVGGYGYTF
. | TRBJ1-5 | few | TRBV19 | TGTGCCAGTAGTATAATCTTAAGCAATCAGCCCCAGCATTTT | CASSIILSNQPQHF
. | TRBJ1-6 | many | TRBV7-2 | TGTGCCAGCAGCTTAGCGCTAAACAATTCACCCCTCCACTTT | CASSLALNNSPLHF
. | TRBJ2-5 | . | TRBV10-3 | TGTGCCAGCAGCGGAATGGACAGGACCCAGTACTTC | CASSGMDRTQYF
. | TRBJ2-2 | . | TRBV12-3/TRBV12-4 | TGTGCCAGCACCCCTGAACTAGCTGGGGGGAACCCCGGGGAGCTGTTTTTT | CASTPELAGGNPGELFF
. | TRBJ2-5 | many | TRBV2 | TGTGCCAGCACTCGACAGTACCAAGAGACCCAGTACTTC | CASTRQYQETQYF
TRBD1 | TRBJ1-5 | . | TRBV20-1 | TGCAGTGGACAGGGGTTCGGCAATCAGCCCCAGCATTTT | CSGQGFGNQPQHF
TRBD1 | TRBJ1-5 | . | TRBV7-2 | TGTGCCAGCAGCTTAGGAGGGACAGGGGGCACTCAGCCCCAGCATTTT | CASSLGGTGGTQPQHF
TRBD1 | TRBJ1-3 | . | TRBV29-1 | TGCAGCGTTGATGATCCGGGGACAGGCTTCTATGGCTACACCATATATTTT | CSVDDPGTGFYGYTIYF
TRBD2 | TRBJ2-2 | . | TRBV2 | TGTGCCAGCAGTGGACTAGCGGGAGCTCCCGGGGAGCTGTTTTTT | CASSGLAGAPGELFF
TRBD2 | TRBJ2-1 | . | TRBV19 | TGTGCCAGTAGCACGCTAGCGGGAGGGAATGAGCAGTTCTTC | CASSTLAGGNEQFF
TRBD1 | TRBJ1-2 | . | TRBV2 | TGTGCCAGCAGTGTGGGACAGGGGGGATGTCTCGGCTACACCTTC | CASSVGQGGCLGYTF
TRBD1 | TRBJ1-2 | many | TRBV24-1 | TGTGCCACCAGTGCCCCCCCCGGGACAGGGGCTTTGGATGGCTACACCTTC | CATSAPPGTGALDGYTF
TRBD2 | TRBJ2-7 | once | TRBV12-3/TRBV12-4 | TGTGCCAGCAGCCAAGCGATCGGACTAGCCTACGAGCAGTACTTC | CASSQAIGLAYEQYF
TRBD1 | TRBJ2-7 | . | TRBV6-6 | TGTGCCAGCAGTTACGGCGGGACAGGGCGGAGCTACGAGCAGTACTTC | CASSYGGTGRSYEQYF
TRBD1 | TRBJ2-7 | . | TRBV10-2 | TGCGCCAGCAGTGCTCGCGGGACAGGGTACGAGCAGTACTTC | CASSARGTGYEQYF
. | TRBJ1-5 | many | TRBV7-8 | TGTGCCAGCAGCTTAGAGGCTGGGTTTTATCAGCCCCAGCATTTT | CASSLEAGFYQPQHF
. | TRBJ1-5 | many | TRBV12-3/TRBV12-4 | TGTGCCAGCGCCTCCCGAGGTAGCAATCAGCCCCAGCATTTT | CASASRGSNQPQHF
TRBD1 | TRBJ1-3 | . | TRBV7-8 | TGTGCCAGCTCGACAGGGTTGGACTACTCTGGAAACACCATATATTTT | CASSTGLDYSGNTIYF
. | TRBJ1-3 | . | TRBV24-1 | . | CATSDPTGPGETSLYFCAGDTIYF
. | TRBJ1-2 | few | TRBV10-3 | TGTGCCATCAGTGGATTCAAGAGCACTGAAGCTTATGGCTACACCTTC | CAISGFKSTEAYGYTF